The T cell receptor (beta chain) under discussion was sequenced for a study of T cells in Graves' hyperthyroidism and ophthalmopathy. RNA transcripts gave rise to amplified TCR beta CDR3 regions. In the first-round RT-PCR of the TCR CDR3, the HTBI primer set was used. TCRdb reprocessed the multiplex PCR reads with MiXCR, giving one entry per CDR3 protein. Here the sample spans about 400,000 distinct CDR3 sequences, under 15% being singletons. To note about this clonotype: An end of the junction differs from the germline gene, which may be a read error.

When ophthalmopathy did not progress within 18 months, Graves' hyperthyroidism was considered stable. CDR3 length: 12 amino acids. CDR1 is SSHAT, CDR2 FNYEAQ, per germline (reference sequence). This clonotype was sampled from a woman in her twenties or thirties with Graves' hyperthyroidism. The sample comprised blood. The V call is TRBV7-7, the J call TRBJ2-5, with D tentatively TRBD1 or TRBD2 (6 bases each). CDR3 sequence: CASSPGGGTQYF. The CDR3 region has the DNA TGTGCTAGCAGCCCCGGAGGGGGAACCCAGTACTTC.